The 2 T cell receptor beta chains in this list originate from one sample, sequenced in a study of CD4 and CD8 cells across lung adenocarcinoma regions. Each CDR3 protein is one row after TCRdb ran MiXCR on the PCR reads. The table records 5,000 to 8,000 distinct CDR3 sequences, around half of them present only once. The sequenced sample consisted of CD8+ T cells from the center of a lung tumor. The receptors were sampled from a female donor with lung adenocarcinoma. The CD4 and CD8 labels of this study may be unreliable.

This clonotype is labeled as medium-sized. The CDR3 region is CASSPGRLAGVPRTGETQYF. In nucleotides, the CDR3 is TGTGCCAGCAGCCCGGGCCGGCTAGCGGGAGTTCCGCGGACAGGAGAGACCCAGTACTTC. This rearrangement joins TRBV7-2 to TRBJ2-5; 10 nucleotides align to TRBD2. After removal of 5 bases from V and 4 bases from J, the junction contained 22 bases not matched to a gene. The CDR3 has 20 residues. Germline-derived CDR1 and CDR2 are SGHTA and FQGNSA.

The chain couples TRBV7-8 to TRBJ1-5; 10 bases line up with TRBD1. V was pared by 4 bases and J by 1 base, with 4 bases of the junction left unmatched. The CDR3 spans 16 residues. Germline V gene lookup returns CDR1 SGHVS and CDR2 FQNEAQ. In DNA, the CDR3 is TGTGCCAGCAGCTCCTCGGACAGGGGGAGCAATCAGCCCCAGCATTTT. Its translation is CASSSSDRGSNQPQHF.